This T cell receptor (beta chain) was captured in a study of blood T cell repertoires in COVID-19. The ends were cut back, 3 bases at V and 6 bases at J, with 9 bases in the middle. Germline V gene sequence: CDR1 SEHNR, CDR2 FQNEAQ (reference sequence). This CDR3 contains 12 residues. The table lists this clone with a few counts. Some clones are missing from TCRdb's copy, which holds only in-frame ones; the method was immunoSEQ multiplex PCR. Among roughly 170,000 clones listed, roughly 70% were seen once. The V and J genes are TRBV7-9 and TRBJ2-7; TRBD2 might be the D (5 bases). The receptor's source is a woman aged 80 or over with acute or convalescent COVID-19. The sequenced sample consisted of peripheral blood. Here the CDR3 DNA reads TGTGCCAGCAGCTTCGAGGGTCCCGAGCAGTACTTC. It translates to CASSFEGPEQYF.